The 4 T cell receptor beta chains presented below share a single source sample, sequenced in a study of T cell clonality in common variable immunodeficiency. TCRdb's copy holds only in-frame clones and misses some; the assay was immunoSEQ multiplex PCR. The specimen gives about 39,000 clones without singletons; the ten biggest hold approximately 2.8%. Sequencing used peripheral blood mononuclear cells. The receptors were sampled from a person aged 18 to 70 in good health.

The sample holds many counts of this clone. The CDR3 is cut off 3 residues early in the read; its end comes from the germline J gene. The chain joins TRBV28 to TRBJ2-3; possible D gene TRBD2, 6 bases. Germline assignment: CDR1 MDHEN and CDR2 SYDVKM. The CDR3 spans 15 residues. V lost 7 bases and J lost 0, with 14 bases in between. The sequenced part of the CDR3 DNA is TGTGCCAGCACTGGGACTGCCTCTAGCACAGATACG. Its translation: CASTGTASSTDT. The complete CDR3 sequence is CASTGTASSTDTQYF.

In its sample, this clone was seen many times. Incomplete CDR3 DNA: TGCAGTGCTAGGAACGTCGGGGCAGGGGTAACTGTCAATCAGCCC. Translated: CSARNVGAGVTVNQP. The entire CDR3 protein is CSARNVGAGVTVNQPQHF. The chain has TRBV20-1 and TRBJ1-5; weak D call: TRBD1 (6 bases). The DNA ends 3 residues before the CDR3 does, and the rest of the CDR3 is filled in from the germline J gene. Germline V gives CDR1 DFQATT, CDR2 SNEGSKA (reference sequence). Trimming shortened V by 3 bases and J by 3 bases, and 24 bases separated the two germline ends. The CDR3 consists of 18 residues.

This clone came up many times. The read ends 3 residues early relative to the CDR3; the germline J gene fills the gap. The chain has TRBV2 and TRBJ1-4; no clear D. The germline gives CDR1 SNHLY, CDR2 FYNNEI. The length of the CDR3 is 11 residues. The CDR3 protein is CASSEVGKLFF. The sequenced CDR3 bases are TGTGCCAGCAGTGAGGTCGGGAAA.

This clone was picked up many times. The CDR3 loop reads CASSPQGAYNEQFF. The CDR3 DNA, read in part, is TGTGCCAGCTCACCGCAGGGCGCCTACAATGAG. The chain recombines TRBV18 with TRBJ2-1; TRBD1 might be the D (5 bases). The missing CDR3 end, 3 residues past where the read stops, is filled in from the germline J gene. The germline V gene has CDR1 KGHSH and CDR2 LQKENI. This CDR3 has 14 residues. V lost 3 bases to trimming and J lost 2 bases, with 8 bases between them.